The rows below give T cell receptor beta chains drawn from one sample of a study of T cells in Graves' hyperthyroidism and ophthalmopathy. TCRdb itself ran the multiplex PCR reads through MiXCR, one entry per CDR3 protein. The data contain around 300,000 distinct CDR3 sequences, approximately 15% of them singletons. Sequencing was performed on blood. The receptors were gathered from a woman in her twenties or thirties with Graves' hyperthyroidism. Each CDR3 is given with its conserved first and last residue. Fields, in order: D gene, clone size, V gene, J gene, CDR3 protein, CDR3 DNA. The D gene is left open where the match is weak. Part of the rows lack a size; the others show once, few, many or a class for expanded clones.

D: TRBD1
size: many
V: TRBV30
J: TRBJ2-7
CDR3: CAWGTGGYEQYF
DNA: TGTGCCTGGGGGACAGGGGGCTACGAGCAGTACTTC

D: -
size: many
V: TRBV20-1
J: TRBJ2-2
CDR3: CSARDLDTGELFF
DNA: TGCAGTGCTAGAGATTTAGACACCGGGGAGCTGTTTTTT

D: -
size: few
V: TRBV19
J: TRBJ1-1
CDR3: CASRGQTANTEAFF
DNA: TGTGCCAGTAGGGGCCAGACAGCTAACACTGAAGCTTTCTTT

D: -
size: once
V: TRBV2
J: TRBJ2-2
CDR3: CASRDRGASGFTGELFF
DNA: TGTGCCAGCAGGGACAGGGGAGCTAGCGGGTTCACCGGGGAGCTGTTTTTT

D: -
size: many
V: TRBV7-9
J: TRBJ2-3
CDR3: CASEKGGTDTQYF
DNA: TGTGCCAGTGAAAAGGGGGGCACAGATACGCAGTATTTT

D: -
size: -
V: TRBV6-1
J: TRBJ1-6
CDR3: CASRPAGHSSPLHF
DNA: TGTGCCAGCAGACCGGCAGGCCATAGTTCACCCCTCCACTTT

D: TRBD2
size: few
V: TRBV28
J: TRBJ2-1
CDR3: CASSLSGLAGSSEQFF
DNA: TGTGCCAGCAGTCTCTCGGGACTAGCGGGATCGAGTGAGCAGTTCTTC

D: TRBD1
size: few
V: TRBV14
J: TRBJ2-3
CDR3: CASSHRRDRWDTQYF
DNA: TGTGCCAGCAGCCACCGCCGGGACAGGTGGGATACGCAGTATTTT

D: TRBD2
size: many
V: TRBV2
J: TRBJ2-1
CDR3: CASRSGRRGSYNEQFF
DNA: TGTGCCAGCAGAAGCGGGAGGAGAGGCTCCTACAATGAGCAGTTCTTC

D: -
size: few
V: TRBV11-2
J: TRBJ2-7
CDR3: CASSFGMSYEQYF
DNA: TGTGCCAGCAGCTTTGGCATGAGCTACGAGCAGTACTTC

D: -
size: many
V: TRBV6-6
J: TRBJ2-7
CDR3: CASSYSRGQLTYEQYF
DNA: TGTGCCAGCAGTTACTCGAGAGGTCAGTTGACCTACGAGCAGTACTTC

D: -
size: few
V: TRBV5-1
J: TRBJ2-1
CDR3: CASSVTGTQLDNEQFF
DNA: TGCGCCAGCAGCGTCACCGGGACCCAGCTCGACAATGAGCAGTTCTTC

D: -
size: many
V: TRBV25-1
J: TRBJ1-2
CDR3: CASSIFGGGDGYTF
DNA: TGTGCCAGCAGCATTTTTGGGGGAGGGGATGGCTACACCTTC

D: -
size: many
V: TRBV12-3/TRBV12-4
J: TRBJ2-7
CDR3: CASSLTAIQGYEQYF
DNA: TGTGCCAGCAGTTTGACAGCGATCCAGGGCTACGAGCAGTACTTC

D: -
size: many
V: TRBV7-2
J: TRBJ2-7
CDR3: CASSLADRQYF
DNA: TGTGCCAGCAGCCTCGCCGATCGGCAGTACTTC

D: -
size: many
V: TRBV15
J: TRBJ2-2
CDR3: CATSRTQSGPSTGELFF
DNA: TGTGCCACCAGCAGAACACAGTCGGGACCTTCCACCGGGGAGCTGTTTTTT

D: TRBD2
size: few
V: TRBV20-1
J: TRBJ2-3
CDR3: CSARDLKTSGDTQYF
DNA: TGCAGTGCTAGAGATCTCAAGACTAGCGGAGATACGCAGTATTTT

D: -
size: -
V: TRBV11-2
J: TRBJ2-1
CDR3: CASSLGDQGRSEQFF
DNA: TGTGCCAGCAGCTTAGGGGACCAGGGGAGGAGTGAGCAGTTCTTC

D: -
size: -
V: TRBV19
J: TRBJ2-1
CDR3: CASSGGWDTSQFF
DNA: TGTGCCAGTAGTGGGGGATGGGACACTTCGCAGTTCTTC

D: -
size: many
V: TRBV7-2
J: TRBJ2-7
CDR3: CASSKTEYEQYF
DNA: TGTGCCAGCAGCAAGACAGAATACGAGCAGTACTTC

D: -
size: -
V: TRBV19
J: TRBJ1-1
CDR3: CASSIRGSEAFF
DNA: TGTGCCAGTAGTATAAGGGGATCTGAAGCTTTCTTT

D: TRBD2
size: many
V: TRBV20-1
J: TRBJ2-6
CDR3: CSARLLAGDSGANVLTF
DNA: TGCAGTGCTAGGTTGCTAGCGGGGGACTCTGGGGCCAACGTCCTGACTTTC

D: -
size: -
V: TRBV7-2
J: TRBJ2-1
CDR3: CASSLVGANEQFF
DNA: TGTGCCAGCAGCTTAGTTGGGGCCAATGAGCAGTTCTTC

D: -
size: few
V: TRBV6-2/TRBV6-3
J: TRBJ2-7
CDR3: CASSQLSGALTGEQHF
DNA: TGTGCCAGCAGTCAACTGTCGGGGGCCCTTACCGGCGAGCAGCACTTC

D: TRBD1
size: -
V: TRBV20-1
J: TRBJ1-4
CDR3: CRTGTGNEKLFF
DNA: TGCAGAACCGGGACAGGAAATGAAAAACTGTTTTTT

D: TRBD2
size: many
V: TRBV7-7
J: TRBJ2-7
CDR3: CASSLASSGYEQYF
DNA: TGTGCTAGCAGCTTAGCCTCTAGCGGCTACGAGCAGTACTTC

D: TRBD1
size: -
V: TRBV7-6
J: TRBJ2-7
CDR3: CASSSQQGTDYEQYF
DNA: TGTGCCAGCAGCTCTCAACAGGGGACGGACTACGAGCAGTACTTC

D: TRBD1
size: many
V: TRBV11-3
J: TRBJ2-2
CDR3: CASSSRTGLTGELFF
DNA: TGTGCCAGCAGCTCGCGGACAGGGTTGACCGGGGAGCTGTTTTTT

D: -
size: once
V: TRBV11-2
J: TRBJ1-6
CDR3: CASSQSSNSPLHF
DNA: TGTGCCAGCAGCCAGTCCTCTAATTCACCCCTCCACTTT

D: -
size: many
V: TRBV6-1
J: TRBJ2-7
CDR3: CASSKRVGRNFYEQYF
DNA: TGTGCCAGCAGTAAACGGGTAGGGAGAAATTTTTACGAGCAGTACTTC

D: TRBD1
size: many
V: TRBV11-2
J: TRBJ2-7
CDR3: CASSLVGTGIEQYF
DNA: TGTGCCAGCAGCTTAGTTGGGACAGGGATCGAGCAGTACTTC

D: TRBD1
size: -
V: TRBV3-1
J: TRBJ2-2
CDR3: CASSLQGASTGELFF
DNA: TGTGCCAGCAGCCTACAGGGGGCTAGCACCGGGGAGCTGTTTTTT

D: TRBD1
size: many
V: TRBV27
J: TRBJ1-4
CDR3: CASSQTGQGWEKLFF
DNA: TGTGCCAGCAGTCAAACGGGACAGGGATGGGAAAAACTGTTTTTT

D: -
size: many
V: TRBV28
J: TRBJ1-1
CDR3: CASSFLQVPFSNTEAFF
DNA: TGTGCCAGCAGTTTTTTACAGGTCCCTTTCTCGAACACTGAAGCTTTCTTT

D: TRBD1
size: few
V: TRBV11-2
J: TRBJ2-4
CDR3: CASTIMTFGTENIQYF
DNA: TGTGCCAGCACCATCATGACCTTCGGGACAGAAAACATTCAGTACTTC

D: -
size: many
V: TRBV24-1
J: TRBJ1-5
CDR3: CATSDPTGGNQPQHF
DNA: TGTGCCACCAGTGACCCAACAGGTGGCAATCAGCCCCAGCATTTT

D: -
size: -
V: TRBV29-1
J: TRBJ2-1
CDR3: CSVEPLAYYNEQFF
DNA: TGCAGCGTAGAGCCGCTAGCGTATTACAATGAGCAGTTCTTC

D: TRBD2
size: many
V: TRBV7-2
J: TRBJ2-3
CDR3: CASSVELAGMGDTQYF
DNA: TGTGCCAGCAGCGTAGAACTAGCGGGAATGGGGGATACGCAGTATTTT

D: -
size: -
V: TRBV24-1
J: TRBJ1-5
CDR3: CATSEGGHNQPQHF
DNA: TGTGCCACCAGTGAGGGGGGGCACAATCAGCCCCAGCATTTT

D: -
size: many
V: TRBV20-1
J: TRBJ1-1
CDR3: CSANGARGNTEAFF
DNA: TGCAGTGCTAACGGGGCCAGGGGGAACACTGAAGCTTTCTTT

D: -
size: many
V: TRBV6-1
J: TRBJ2-2
CDR3: CASSPHRVGNTGELFF
DNA: TGTGCCAGCAGTCCCCACAGGGTCGGGAACACCGGGGAGCTGTTTTTT

D: -
size: many
V: TRBV11-2
J: TRBJ2-1
CDR3: CASSLSSGNEQFF
DNA: TGTGCCAGCAGCTTATCCTCGGGCAATGAGCAGTTCTTC

D: -
size: many
V: TRBV7-8
J: TRBJ2-2
CDR3: CASSLFVGELFF
DNA: TGTGCCAGCAGCTTATTTGTCGGGGAGCTGTTTTTT

D: -
size: -
V: TRBV20-1
J: TRBJ2-3
CDR3: CSASGEMATQYF
DNA: TGCAGTGCGTCGGGAGAAATGGCTACGCAGTATTTT

D: -
size: few
V: TRBV20-1
J: TRBJ2-7
CDR3: CSAGTAGRSYEQYF
DNA: TGCAGTGCCGGTACGGCGGGTAGGTCCTACGAGCAGTACTTC

D: -
size: -
V: TRBV20-1
J: TRBJ2-5
CDR3: CSASRGVRETQYF
DNA: TGCAGTGCTAGTCGAGGGGTTCGGGAGACCCAGTACTTC

D: -
size: many
V: TRBV30
J: TRBJ2-1
CDR3: CAWSVFTEQFF
DNA: TGTGCCTGGAGTGTCTTTACTGAGCAGTTCTTC

D: -
size: few
V: TRBV7-9
J: TRBJ2-5
CDR3: CASSLVLETQYF
DNA: TGTGCCAGCAGCTTGGTCCTAGAGACCCAGTACTTC

D: -
size: few
V: TRBV20-1
J: TRBJ2-1
CDR3: CSAINPGTLAEEQFF
DNA: TGCAGTGCTATCAACCCCGGGACACTGGCGGAAGAGCAGTTCTTC

D: TRBD1
size: -
V: TRBV3-1
J: TRBJ1-2
CDR3: CASSPRDRHYGYTF
DNA: TGTGCCAGCAGCCCCCGGGACAGGCACTATGGCTACACCTTC

D: -
size: -
V: TRBV19
J: TRBJ1-5
CDR3: CASSIVYSNQPQHF
DNA: TGTGCCAGTAGTATCGTTTATAGCAATCAGCCCCAGCATTTT

D: TRBD1
size: -
V: TRBV13
J: TRBJ2-2
CDR3: CASSSTGTENTGELFF
DNA: TGTGCCAGCAGCTCCACCGGGACAGAGAACACCGGGGAGCTGTTTTTT

D: -
size: -
V: TRBV19
J: TRBJ1-4
CDR3: CASRIKGSEKLFF
DNA: TGTGCCAGCAGGATTAAGGGCAGTGAAAAACTGTTTTTT

D: TRBD1
size: many
V: TRBV27
J: TRBJ1-1
CDR3: CASSLFAGGDTEAFF
DNA: TGTGCCAGCAGTTTATTCGCAGGGGGAGACACTGAAGCTTTCTTT

D: -
size: many
V: TRBV28
J: TRBJ2-7
CDR3: CASSESGLTYEQYF
DNA: TGTGCCAGCAGCGAGTCCGGGCTAACCTACGAGCAGTACTTC

D: -
size: -
V: TRBV4-3
J: TRBJ2-7
CDR3: CASSQDHSSSEQYF
DNA: TGCGCCAGCAGCCAAGATCATTCTAGCAGCGAGCAGTACTTC

D: -
size: many
V: TRBV10-3
J: TRBJ2-3
CDR3: CATIDGGHLSDTQYF
DNA: TGTGCCACGATCGACGGGGGGCATTTGTCGGATACGCAGTATTTT

D: -
size: many
V: TRBV11-2
J: TRBJ2-7
CDR3: CASSLRAGNNEQYF
DNA: TGTGCCAGCAGCTTGCGGGCAGGGAATAACGAGCAGTACTTC

D: -
size: -
V: TRBV2
J: TRBJ2-7
CDR3: CASLLAGEQYF
DNA: TGTGCCAGCCTTCTAGCAGGGGAGCAGTACTTC

D: -
size: many
V: TRBV2
J: TRBJ1-1
CDR3: CASSAGQPFSEAFF
DNA: TGTGCCAGCAGTGCCGGACAGCCCTTCTCTGAAGCTTTCTTT